Presented here are 9 T cell receptor beta chains from one specimen sequenced in a study of a mutant IDH1 vaccine in newly diagnosed glioma (dated by TCRdb to the early 2020s). The method was the immunoSEQ multiplex PCR assay. The table was pulled from immuneACCESS by TCRdb, which kept in-frame rearrangements only. Such tables lose some clones; where checked, under half of the loss comes from unresolved V genes, and the rest has no known cause. The sample contains 38,000 or so clones, approximately 80% of them found a single time. The ten largest account for about 5.5% of the sample. Their antigen targets remain unknown. Taken with the paper, the label for time point translates to: week 23, last vaccination. Each vaccine dose was 300 ug of a 20-mer mutant IDH1 peptide in Montanide, given subcutaneously with topical imiquimod. Source: PBMCs, taken from a glioma patient whose treatment included an IDH1 peptide vaccine. The origin of the receptors is a man in his forties with glioma.

This chain links TRBV28 with TRBJ1-1; D may be TRBD1 (5 bases). There are 14 residues in the CDR3. The germline CDR1 and CDR2 sequences are MDHEN and SYDVKM. Trimming removed 5 bases at V and 0 bases at J, with 10 bases between. This CDR3 is CASSPGPMNTEAFF. The CDR3 DNA is TGTGCCAGCAGTCCGGGACCGATGAACACTGAAGCTTTCTTT. The entire variable domain, with the rest obtained from reference TRBV28 and TRBJ1-1, is as follows: DVKVTQSSRYLVKRTGEKVFLECVQDMDHENMFWYRQDPGLGLRLIYFSYDVKMKEKGDIPEGYSVSREKKERFSLILESASTNQTSMYLCASSPGPMNTEAFFGQGTRLTVV.

The chain employs TRBV5-4 and TRBJ2-7; 10 bases are shared with TRBD1. The CDR3 runs 14 residues. CDR1 SGHNT and CDR2 YYREEE come from the germline V gene (reference sequence). The trim removed 6 bases at V and 5 bases at J, leaving 8 bases unmatched. Here the CDR3 reads CASNRPGTGDEQYF. The CDR3 nucleotides are TGTGCCAGCAACAGGCCCGGGACAGGGGACGAGCAGTACTTC.

V usage is TRBV15 and J usage is TRBJ2-1, with D perhaps matching TRBD1 or TRBD2 (5 bases each). The CDR3 covers 14 residues. The ends were cut back, 0 bases at V and 5 bases at J, with 8 bases in the middle. Germline assignment: CDR1 LNHNV and CDR2 YYDKDF (reference sequence). This chain's CDR3 is CATSRDGGNNEQFF. CDR3 in DNA: TGTGCCACCAGCAGAGATGGGGGAAACAATGAGCAGTTCTTC. Variable domain in full (rest from reference TRBV15 and TRBJ2-1): DAMVIQNPRYQVTQFGKPVTLSCSQTLNHNVMYWYQQKSSQAPKLLFHYYDKDFNNEADTPDNFQSRRPNTSFCFLDIRSPGLGDTAMYLCATSRDGGNNEQFFGPGTRLTVL.

The chain links TRBV28 to TRBJ1-1; D unresolved. This CDR3 spans 9 amino acids. V lost 7 bases, J lost 5 bases, and 2 bases lay in between. The germline CDR1 and CDR2 sequences are MDHEN and SYDVKM. In DNA form, the CDR3 reads TGTGCCAGCATTACTGAAGCTTTCTTT. This encodes CASITEAFF.

The rearrangement links TRBV4-3 to TRBJ2-3; TRBD2 agrees at 10 bases. CDR3 length: 16 residues. Germline assignment: CDR1 LGHNA and CDR2 YSLEER. Losses at the gene ends were 0 bases for V and 6 bases for J; bases not matched to a gene: 6. CDR3: CASSQDPSGGADTQYF. CDR3 DNA sequence: TGCGCCAGCAGCCAAGACCCCAGCGGGGGGGCTGATACGCAGTATTTT.

The chain has TRBV7-2 and TRBJ2-7; D call uncertain. With 5 bases removed from V and 3 bases from J, the gap between germline ends came to 14 bases. Looked up from germline, CDR1 is SGHTA and CDR2 is FQGNSA. This CDR3 is built from 14 residues. In DNA form, the CDR3 reads TGTGCCAGCAGCCAACCGTGGGGATTCTACGAGCAGTACTTC. Translation: CASSQPWGFYEQYF. Supplemented by reference TRBV7-2 and TRBJ2-7, the full variable domain reads GAGVSQSPSNKVTEKGKDVELRCDPISGHTALYWYRQSLGQGLEFLIYFQGNSAPDKSGLPSDRFSAERTGGSVSTLTIQRTQQEDSAVYLCASSQPWGFYEQYFGPGTRLTVT.

The chain recombines TRBV7-8 with TRBJ1-6, with D maybe TRBD1 (6 bases). Deletions cut 2 bases from V and 7 bases from J, with 18 bases between. CDR1 is SGHVS, CDR2 FQNEAQ, per germline. The CDR3 has 17 amino acids. CDR3 bases: TGTGCCAGCAGCTTAAGGAACCGGGACAACCCGAATTCACCCCTCCACTTT. Its protein is CASSLRNRDNPNSPLHF.

V usage is TRBV4-3 and J usage is TRBJ1-1, with D unresolved. This CDR3 spans 14 amino acids. Germline CDR1 LGHNA, CDR2 YSLEER. The V end was cut by 3 bases, the J end by 6 bases, with 14 bases between. The CDR3 region is CASSHPKDGAEAFF. CDR3 nucleotides: TGCGCCAGCAGCCATCCAAAGGACGGAGCTGAAGCTTTCTTT.

The chain recombines TRBV19 with TRBJ2-4; the D call may be TRBD1 or TRBD2 (5 bases each). Germline CDR1 and CDR2: LNHDA and SQIVND (reference sequence). The CDR3 spans 16 residues. V shed 1 base and J shed 0 bases, with 10 bases lying between them. In nucleotides, the CDR3 is TGTGCCAGTAGTATAGGGGGGACCCTAGCCAAAAACATTCAGTACTTC. Its translation: CASSIGGTLAKNIQYF.